This passage covers 11 T cell receptor beta chains from one sample sequenced in a study of blood T cells in healthy people across ages. A second PCR of roughly 7 to 11 cycles used a sample-barcoded 5' primer and a J-beta primer mix. TCRdb re-called the 5' RACE reads with MiXCR, one entry per CDR3 protein. The sample holds about 770,000 distinct CDR3 sequences; under 55% are singletons and the top ten take roughly 18%. The specimen sequenced was blood. These receptors all come from a man in his sixties in good health.

V gene TRBV11-2 combines with J gene TRBJ2-5; no clear D gene. Per germline, CDR1 SGHAT and CDR2 FQNNGV. The CDR3 runs 15 residues. The V and J ends lost 3 bases and 11 bases respectively, with 22 bases between them. CDR3 bases: TGTGCCAGCAGCTTCATGGCTGGGAATCTCGATGAGCAGTACTTC. Protein product: CASSFMAGNLDEQYF.

In this sample, this clonotype turned up once. At one end, the junction sequence differs from germline, possibly due to a read error. V is TRBV30 and J is TRBJ2-1; D possibly corresponds to TRBD2 (5 bases). The CDR3 is 12 residues long. Germline V gene lookup returns CDR1 GTSNPN and CDR2 SVGIG (reference sequence). CDR3 in DNA: TGTGCCGGGAGTGATAGTAGCTATGAGCAGTTCTTC. Amino acid sequence: CAGSDSSYEQFF.

The chain combines TRBV18 with TRBJ2-5; D is undetermined. Deletions cut 0 bases from V and 11 bases from J, with 16 bases between. Looked up from germline, CDR1 is KGHSH and CDR2 is LQKENI. This CDR3 region has 14 residues. For the CDR3, the DNA is TGTGCCAGCTCACCACCAACCACCTGGGATGAGCAGTACTTC. It codes for CASSPPTTWDEQYF. The full variable domain, in which reference TRBV18 and TRBJ2-5 provide the parts outside the CDR3, is NAGVMQNPRHLVRRRGQEARLRCSPMKGHSHVYWYRQLPEEGLKFMVYLQKENIIDESGMPKERFSAEFPKEGPSILRIQQVVRGDSAAYFCASSPPTTWDEQYFGPGTRLLVL.

The chain employs TRBV12-3 or TRBV12-4 and TRBJ2-4; the match to TRBD1 covers 7 bases. J gave up 12 bases and V 4 bases, and 18 bases lay outside the gene matches. This CDR3 has 16 amino acids. The CDR3 bases are TGTGCCAGCAGTTCGAACCCTCGGGGACAGCTTACCGGTCAGTACTTC. Amino acid sequence: CASSSNPRGQLTGQYF.

This chain uses TRBV6-6 with TRBJ1-1, with 9 bases that match TRBD1. This CDR3 has 15 residues. The junction had 7 bases not matched to a gene; V was cut back by 5 bases and J by 3 bases. Germline CDR1 and CDR2: MNHNY and SVGAGI (reference sequence). The CDR3 loop is CASSKMTGGYTEAFF. DNA of the CDR3: TGTGCCAGCAGTAAGATGACAGGGGGATACACTGAAGCTTTCTTT.

The V gene is TRBV7-2, the J gene TRBJ2-5, with a tentative D call TRBD1 (6 bases). The CDR3 loop spans 17 amino acids. V gave up 5 bases and J gave up 2 bases, with 21 bases separating them. Looked up from germline, CDR1 is SGHTA and CDR2 is FQGNSA. The CDR3 nucleotides are TGTGCCAGCAGCACCTACAGGACGGGGACACCTCAAGAGACCCAGTACTTC. Translation gives CASSTYRTGTPQETQYF.

The chain uses TRBV12-3 or TRBV12-4 and TRBJ1-2, with D perhaps TRBD1 (5 bases). This CDR3 region has 13 residues. V was pared by 8 bases and J by 4 bases, with 14 bases between. This CDR3 reads CASYRWGSYGYTF. Written as DNA, the CDR3 is TGTGCCAGCTACAGGTGGGGAAGCTATGGCTACACCTTC.

The chain carries TRBV18 and TRBJ1-2, with D unresolved. Trimming stripped 3 bases from V and 3 bases from J, with 14 bases between. The CDR3 is 15 amino acids. Germline V gene sequence: CDR1 KGHSH, CDR2 LQKENI. The CDR3 spells CASSPQMGGDYGYTF. CDR3 in DNA: TGTGCCAGCTCACCCCAGATGGGTGGAGACTATGGCTACACCTTC. Looking up the rest from reference TRBV18 and TRBJ1-2 gives the full variable domain: NAGVMQNPRHLVRRRGQEARLRCSPMKGHSHVYWYRQLPEEGLKFMVYLQKENIIDESGMPKERFSAEFPKEGPSILRIQQVVRGDSAAYFCASSPQMGGDYGYTFGSGTRLTVV.

This chain uses TRBV11-2 with TRBJ2-5, with TRBD2 as a possible D gene (7 bases). V was pared by 3 bases and J by 3 bases, with 17 bases between. Germline V gene data show CDR1 as SGHAT and CDR2 as FQNNGV. The CDR3 spans 16 residues. The CDR3 sequence is CASSFRGRGAKETQYF. CDR3 coding DNA: TGTGCCAGCAGCTTCCGCGGCCGGGGGGCCAAAGAGACCCAGTACTTC. Using reference TRBV11-2 and TRBJ2-5 for the parts outside the CDR3, the full variable domain is EAGVAQSPRYKIIEKRQSVAFWCNPISGHATLYWYQQILGQGPKLLIQFQNNGVVDDSQLPKDRFSAERLKGVDSTLKIQPAKLEDSAVYLCASSFRGRGAKETQYFGPGTRLLVL.

The gene calls are TRBV12-3 or TRBV12-4 and TRBJ1-5; D unclear. The CDR3 is 15 residues long. Trimming stripped 0 bases from V and 4 bases from J, with 10 bases between. The CDR3 here is CASSLARGHNQPQHF. The CDR3 nucleotides read TGTGCCAGCAGTTTAGCGCGCGGGCATAATCAGCCCCAGCATTTT.

This chain connects TRBV2 to TRBJ2-3; 13 bases match TRBD2. This CDR3 is 17 amino acids long. CDR1 and CDR2 from the germline V gene are SNHLY and FYNNEI. Germline trimming cut 3 bases from V and 3 bases from J; bases unmatched to any gene: 6. The CDR3 nucleotides are TGTGCCAGCAGTGAGGCAGTACTAGCGGGGGGGACAGATACGCAGTATTTT. This translates into CASSEAVLAGGTDTQYF.